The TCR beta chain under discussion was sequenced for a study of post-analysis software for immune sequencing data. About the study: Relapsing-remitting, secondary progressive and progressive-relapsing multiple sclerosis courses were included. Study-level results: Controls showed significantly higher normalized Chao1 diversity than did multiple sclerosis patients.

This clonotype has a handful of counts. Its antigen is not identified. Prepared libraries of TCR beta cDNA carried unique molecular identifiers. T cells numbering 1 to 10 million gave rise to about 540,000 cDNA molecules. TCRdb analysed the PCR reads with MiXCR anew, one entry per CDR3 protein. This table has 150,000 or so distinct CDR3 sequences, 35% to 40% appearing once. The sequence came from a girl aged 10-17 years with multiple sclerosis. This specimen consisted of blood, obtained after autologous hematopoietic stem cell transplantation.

DNA of the CDR3: TGTGCCAGCAGCTTAAGACTGTACAATGAGCAGTTCTTC. Translated, it gives CASSLRLYNEQFF. The chain uses TRBV7-3 and TRBJ2-1; D uncertain. CDR3 size: 13 residues. The V end lost 1 base, the J end lost 4 bases, and 5 bases lay between the germline ends. Germline CDR1 SGHTA, CDR2 FQGTGA.